The 22 T cell receptor beta chains below were found in one sample sequenced in a study of T cell responses to AZD1222 COVID-19 vaccine. Sequencing used immunoSEQ multiplex PCR; TCRdb keeps in-frame clones, though not all of them. The sample yields more than 110,000 clones, roughly 89% seen once. The specimen comprised peripheral blood, sampled on day 0 of AZD1222 vaccination. The receptors derive from an adult in good health.

The J gene is TRBJ2-2, the V gene TRBV19; D perhaps matches TRBD1 (5 bases). The CDR3 is 16 residues long. Germline V gene data show CDR1 as LNHDA and CDR2 as SQIVND (reference sequence). V shed 0 bases and J shed 4 bases, with 12 bases lying between them. The chain's CDR3 is CASSIDTRRATGELFF. The CDR3 nucleotides read TGTGCCAGTAGTATAGATACCCGCAGGGCCACCGGGGAGCTGTTTTTT. Full variable domain (remainder filled in from reference TRBV19 and TRBJ2-2): DGGITQSPKYLFRKEGQNVTLSCEQNLNHDAMYWYRQDPGQGLRLIYYSQIVNDFQKGDIAEGYSVSREKKESFPLTVTSAQKNPTAFYLCASSIDTRRATGELFFGEGSRLTVL.

This sequence joins TRBV27 and TRBJ1-6, with D possibly TRBD1 on 6 matching bases. V was clipped by 2 bases and J by 6 bases, with 11 bases between them. Germline V gene data show CDR1 as MNHEY and CDR2 as SMNVEV (reference sequence). This CDR3 has 15 residues. The CDR3 sequence: CASSLDQGSNSPLHF. The DNA of the CDR3 is TGTGCCAGCAGTTTAGACCAGGGGAGTAATTCACCCCTCCACTTT.

The chain recombines TRBV28 with TRBJ1-1; the D is unclear. CDR3 length: 13 residues. The germline gives CDR1 MDHEN, CDR2 SYDVKM. V lost 4 bases and J 3 bases, leaving 9 bases between the germline ends. Written as DNA, the CDR3 is TGTGCCAGCAGTTACACATGGGACACTGAAGCTTTCTTT. It specifies CASSYTWDTEAFF.

The V call is TRBV27, the J call TRBJ2-1; D unresolved. In germline, CDR1 is MNHEY, CDR2 SMNVEV (reference sequence). The CDR3 contains 12 residues. With 6 bases removed from V and 12 bases from J, the gap between germline ends came to 15 bases. This CDR3 is CASRDPRSGQFF. The CDR3 DNA is TGTGCCAGCAGGGACCCGAGGTCAGGGCAGTTCTTC.

The chain is built from TRBV19 and TRBJ1-5, with TRBD1 matching 7 bases. V was pared by 5 bases and J by 2 bases, with 6 bases of the junction left unmatched. The CDR3 runs to 15 residues. Germline CDR1 and CDR2: LNHDA and SQIVND (reference sequence). CDR3 region: CASSQGGRGNQPQHF. The CDR3 bases are TGTGCCAGTAGTCAGGGGGGACGGGGCAATCAGCCCCAGCATTTT.

The rearrangement uses TRBV12-3 or TRBV12-4 and TRBJ2-7, with D possibly matching TRBD2 (5 bases). The CDR3 contains 13 residues. V dropped 1 base and J dropped 5 bases, with 9 bases sitting between them. CDR3 DNA: TGTGCCAGCAGTTTAGTCGCTAGCCACGAGCAGTACTTC. It encodes CASSLVASHEQYF.

J is TRBJ2-2 and V is TRBV6-2 or TRBV6-3; 16 nucleotides line up with TRBD2. Germline V CDR1 and CDR2: MNHEY, SVGEGT. Germline trimming cut 5 bases from V and 3 bases from J; bases unmatched to any gene: 6. The length of the CDR3 is 18 residues. The CDR3 is CASSRGLAGGRYTGELFF. For the CDR3, the DNA is TGTGCCAGCAGTCGGGGACTAGCGGGAGGGCGTTACACCGGGGAGCTGTTTTTT.

The V call is TRBV28, the J call TRBJ2-7; 7 bases are a match to TRBD2. V shed 4 bases, J shed 1 base, and the junction held 7 bases outside the gene matches. This CDR3 is built from 15 residues. In germline, CDR1 is MDHEN, CDR2 SYDVKM. The CDR3 loop is CASSSLQRGSYEQYF. CDR3 nucleotide sequence: TGTGCCAGCAGTTCTCTCCAGCGGGGATCCTACGAGCAGTACTTC. The entire variable domain, with the rest obtained from reference TRBV28 and TRBJ2-7, is as follows: DVKVTQSSRYLVKRTGEKVFLECVQDMDHENMFWYRQDPGLGLRLIYFSYDVKMKEKGDIPEGYSVSREKKERFSLILESASTNQTSMYLCASSSLQRGSYEQYFGPGTRLTVT.

The V call is TRBV5-1, the J call TRBJ2-6; 9 bases fit TRBD1. With V trimmed by 4 bases and J by 0 bases, 5 bases remained unmatched. The germline V gene has CDR1 SGHRS and CDR2 YFSETQ. The CDR3 totals 17 residues. In nucleotides, the CDR3 is TGCGCCAGCAGCCCAGAGACAGGGGGCTCTGGGGCCAACGTCCTGACTTTC. Protein product: CASSPETGGSGANVLTF.

The chain has TRBV4-2 and TRBJ2-5; D is possibly TRBD1 or TRBD2 (5 bases each). The CDR3 loop spans 21 amino acids. V was shortened by 1 base and J by 5 bases, with 32 bases between the two germline ends. Germline CDR1 LGHNA, CDR2 YNFKEQ. CDR3 DNA sequence: TGTGCCAGCAGCCAAGCCACGGAGAGGGAACGGAAGGGGATTATGTATGAGACCCAGTACTTC. Translated: CASSQATERERKGIMYETQYF.

V is TRBV25-1 and J is TRBJ1-1; no reliable D call. V lost 4 bases to trimming and J lost 5 bases, with 11 bases between them. Looked up from germline, CDR1 is MGHDK and CDR2 is SYGVNS. This CDR3 spans 13 amino acids. CDR3 bases: TGTGCCAGCAGTGCGGGGTTCGGAACTGAAGCTTTCTTT. This codes for CASSAGFGTEAFF.

This rearrangement joins TRBV18 to TRBJ2-7; 7 bases are shared with TRBD1. V was pared by 6 bases and J by 2 bases, with 7 bases of the junction left unmatched. CDR1 is KGHSH, CDR2 LQKENI, per germline. CDR3 size: 14 residues. The DNA of the CDR3 is TGTGCCAGCTCGGCCGGACAGGCCACCTACGAGCAGTACTTC. Residues: CASSAGQATYEQYF.

The chain employs TRBV30 and TRBJ1-2; D may be TRBD1 (5 bases). The CDR3 has 12 residues. The germline V and J ends were trimmed by 4 bases and 7 bases, with 13 bases remaining between them. CDR1 is GTSNPN and CDR2 is SVGIG in the germline V gene (reference sequence). The CDR3 coding sequence is TGTGCCTGGACCGAGTCAGGGTCTGGCTACACCTTC. Its translation: CAWTESGSGYTF.

The gene calls are TRBV10-3 and TRBJ2-3, with 8 bases that match TRBD2. Germline CDR1 reads ENHRY; CDR2 reads SYGVKD. The CDR3 extends over 15 amino acids. Trimming at V came to 6 bases and at J to 4 bases, leaving 9 bases not matched to a gene. CDR3 sequence: CAIRPSGSGPDTQYF. The CDR3, as DNA: TGTGCCATCAGACCCAGCGGGAGCGGGCCAGATACGCAGTATTTT.

The V call is TRBV6-2 or TRBV6-3, the J call TRBJ1-5; D not certain. The germline gives CDR1 MNHEY, CDR2 SVGEGT. The CDR3 runs to 16 residues. The ends were cut back, 0 bases at V and 5 bases at J, with 14 bases in the middle. CDR3 amino acids: CASSYSTRWEDQPQHF. The CDR3 DNA reads as TGTGCCAGCAGTTACTCGACCCGTTGGGAGGATCAGCCCCAGCATTTT.

The gene calls are TRBV4-3 and TRBJ2-3; 9 bases map to TRBD1. CDR3 length equals 16 residues. The germline gives CDR1 LGHNA, CDR2 YSLEER. The ends lost 4 bases at V and 0 bases at J; junction bases unmatched: 5. CDR3 protein: CASSPTGGSSTDTQYF. CDR3 sequence (DNA): TGCGCCAGCAGCCCAACAGGGGGCTCGAGCACAGATACGCAGTATTTT.

The chain carries TRBV18 and TRBJ1-5; a possible D gene is TRBD1 (6 bases). The CDR3 is 13 residues long. Trimming removed 2 bases at V and 7 bases at J, with 9 bases between. Per germline, CDR1 KGHSH and CDR2 LQKENI. The CDR3 loop reads CASSPDQGQPQHF. The CDR3 DNA reads as TGTGCCAGCTCACCAGATCAGGGGCAGCCCCAGCATTTT.

The chain combines TRBV12-1 with TRBJ2-3; the tabulated D call, TRBD2, remains unverified against the DNA. TRBV12-1 is labeled a pseudogene. This CDR3 contains 12 residues. For the CDR3, the DNA is TGTGCCAGCAGCCCATCGGGGGATACGCAGTATTTT. Its protein is CASSPSGDTQYF.

The chain joins TRBV6-1 to TRBJ2-7; 7 bases agree with TRBD1. The J segment lost 2 bases and the V segment lost 3 bases, leaving 7 bases of the junction unmatched. The CDR3 runs 15 residues. CDR1 MNHNS and CDR2 SASEGT come from the germline V gene. CDR3 DNA sequence: TGTGCCAGCAGTGAGGGACAGTTGGGGCCCTACGAGCAGTACTTC. As protein: CASSEGQLGPYEQYF.

The CDR3 sequence: CAISEGGTTSGEQYF. The DNA of the CDR3 is TGTGCCATCAGTGAGGGTGGGACTACCTCGGGGGAGCAGTACTTC. The V and J genes are TRBV10-3 and TRBJ2-7; TRBD2 agrees at 7 bases. The CDR3 has 15 amino acids. Germline CDR1 and CDR2: ENHRY and SYGVKD. J lost 7 bases, V lost 2 bases, and 11 bases had no gene match.

There are a few counts of this clone. The rearrangement links TRBV27 to TRBJ1-1; 7 bases are a match to TRBD1. Germline V CDR1 and CDR2: MNHEY, SMNVEV (reference sequence). The CDR3 spans 15 residues. V was clipped by 5 bases and J by 6 bases; unmatched bases: 12. In DNA form, the CDR3 reads TGTGCCAGCAGTCCTTGGACAGGCTTGTATTCTGAAGCTTTCTTT. As protein: CASSPWTGLYSEAFF.

The gene calls are TRBV28 and TRBJ1-5, with D unclear. This CDR3 spans 19 amino acids. V dropped 0 bases and J dropped 0 bases, with 18 bases sitting between them. CDR1 is MDHEN and CDR2 is SYDVKM in the germline V gene. The chain's CDR3 is CASSLWKSPSTYSNQPQHF. CDR3 nucleotides: TGTGCCAGCAGTTTATGGAAGAGCCCTTCGACCTATAGCAATCAGCCCCAGCATTTT. Full variable domain (missing parts from reference TRBV28 and TRBJ1-5): DVKVTQSSRYLVKRTGEKVFLECVQDMDHENMFWYRQDPGLGLRLIYFSYDVKMKEKGDIPEGYSVSREKKERFSLILESASTNQTSMYLCASSLWKSPSTYSNQPQHFGDGTRLSIL.